The 29 T cell receptor beta chains given below trace back to one sample, sequenced in a study of CD8 T cells in ankylosing spondylitis (dated by TCRdb to 2017 to 2019). Library preparation used 5' RACE. Sequencing instrument: Illumina HiSeq 2500. TCRdb reworked the public reads: Q25 trimming with fastp, MiXCR clone assembly, productive beta chains retained. Records with the same CDR3 protein are collapsed into one entry carrying the most frequent genes and DNA. This sample is represented by 210,000 or so distinct CDR3 sequences; more than 25% of them were singletons. The top ten clonotypes cover less than 8.5% of the sample. The specimen sequenced was blood, either unsorted or a sorted T cell fraction (not recorded which). The receptors shown here come from a male donor with ankylosing spondylitis or in good health (not recorded which).

The chain employs TRBV29-1 and TRBJ2-2, with 9 bases matching TRBD1. In germline, CDR1 is SQVTM, CDR2 ANQGSEA. Trimming at V came to 3 bases and at J to 6 bases, leaving 2 bases not matched to a gene. This CDR3 is built from 13 residues. The CDR3 here is CSVDGTGSGELFF. CDR3 bases: TGCAGCGTTGACGGGACAGGGTCCGGGGAGCTGTTTTTT.

This clonotype has just a few counts. The rearrangement links TRBV6-1 to TRBJ1-5; tentatively, D is TRBD1 (5 bases). The CDR3 spans 13 residues. V was trimmed by 6 bases and J by 2 bases, leaving 8 bases between them. Germline V gives CDR1 MNHNS, CDR2 SASEGT. The DNA of the CDR3 is TGTGCCAGCAGCGGACACCGCAATCAGCCCCAGCATTTT. As protein: CASSGHRNQPQHF.

The chain's CDR3 is CASSSQGGGRPEQYF. The CDR3 bases are TGTGCCAGCAGTTCCCAGGGGGGAGGACGTCCCGAGCAGTACTTC. The rearrangement joins TRBV28 to TRBJ2-7; possible D gene TRBD1, 7 bases. The ends were cut back, 4 bases at V and 6 bases at J, with 19 bases in the middle. Per the germline V gene, CDR1 is MDHEN and CDR2 is SYDVKM. This CDR3 has 15 amino acids.

This clonotype appeared many times. This chain uses TRBV12-3 or TRBV12-4 with TRBJ2-5; a possible D gene is TRBD1 (5 bases). The CDR3 covers 13 residues. V lost 3 bases, J lost 7 bases, and 12 bases lay in between. The CDR3 protein is CASSFAGPGTQYF. In nucleotides, the CDR3 is TGTGCCAGCAGTTTCGCAGGGCCAGGGACCCAGTACTTC.

With respect to this clonotype: The junction departs from germline at one end; a sequencing error may be responsible. The rearrangement joins TRBV7-3 to TRBJ1-1, with 9 bases identical to TRBD1. The germline V gene has CDR1 SGHTA and CDR2 FQGTGA. The CDR3 contains 16 residues. In DNA, the CDR3 is TGTGCCAGCAGCTTAGACCGGGACAGGGCCAACATTGAAGCTTTCTTT. It yields the protein CASSLDRDRANIEAFF.

This clonotype was seen only a few times. This CDR3 reads CASSARGVWSSYNEQFF. CDR3 DNA sequence: TGCGCCAGCAGCGCTCGGGGTGTTTGGTCCTCCTACAATGAGCAGTTCTTC. The chain has TRBV5-1 and TRBJ2-1, with D possibly matching TRBD2 (5 bases). Germline-derived CDR1 and CDR2 are SGHRS and YFSETQ. Trimming took 4 bases from V and 0 from J, leaving 17 bases between them. The CDR3 consists of 17 residues. Drawing the rest from reference TRBV5-1 and TRBJ2-1, the complete variable domain is KAGVTQTPRYLIKTRGQQVTLSCSPISGHRSVSWYQQTPGQGLQFLFEYFSETQRNKGNFPGRFSGRQFSNSRSEMNVSTLELGDSALYLCASSARGVWSSYNEQFFGPGTRLTVL.

Only a few counts were recorded for this clonotype. Given a much more abundant clone one base away, this may be a read error. This chain links TRBV12-3 or TRBV12-4 with TRBJ2-1, with D perhaps matching TRBD1 or TRBD2 (5 bases each). CDR3 length: 19 residues. CDR3 residues: CTSSSPVRGRSSSYNEQFF. The CDR3 DNA reads as TGTACCAGCAGTTCACCAGTAAGGGGACGTTCAAGCTCCTACAATGAGCAGTTCTTC.

This clonotype was seen at least ten times. J is TRBJ1-3 and V is TRBV5-1; 7 nucleotides agree with TRBD1. Per the germline V gene, CDR1 is SGHRS and CDR2 is YFSETQ. The CDR3 is 16 residues long. The V gene end was trimmed by 0 bases and the J gene end by 4 bases; junction bases not matched to a gene: 7. CDR3 amino acids: CASSLAGQASGNTIYF. CDR3 bases: TGCGCCAGCAGCTTGGCTGGACAGGCTTCAGGAAACACCATATATTTT.

The sample holds many counts of this clonotype. This chain connects TRBV5-1 to TRBJ1-2; D possibly corresponds to TRBD1 (5 bases). Germline V gene lookup returns CDR1 SGHRS and CDR2 YFSETQ. The CDR3 has 17 residues. V was pared by 5 bases and J by 0 bases, with 20 bases between. The CDR3 sequence is CASRLLSRTLANYGYTF. The DNA for the CDR3 is TGCGCCAGCAGGCTTCTATCTCGGACACTGGCTAACTATGGCTACACCTTC.

The J gene is TRBJ2-5, the V gene TRBV15; D is ambiguous. Trimming took 4 bases from V and 5 from J, leaving 14 bases between them. The CDR3 is 14 residues long. Germline V gives CDR1 LNHNV, CDR2 YYDKDF (reference sequence). CDR3 coding DNA: TGTGCCACCAGCATAATGGGATGGGCGGAGACCCAGTACTTC. Its translation: CATSIMGWAETQYF.

This chain joins TRBV29-1 and TRBJ2-3; D gene ambiguous. Germline V CDR1 and CDR2: SQVTM, ANQGSEA. Trimming pared 4 bases from V and 2 bases from J, leaving 10 bases between. There are 13 residues in the CDR3. CDR3: CSVVIWFTDTQYF. The CDR3 DNA reads TGCAGCGTTGTAATCTGGTTCACAGATACGCAGTATTTT.

Many counts were recorded for this clonotype. In nucleotides, the CDR3 is TGTGCCAGCAGTCCAGGGAGACAGGGTGGAAACATTCAGTACTTC. Protein product: CASSPGRQGGNIQYF. The chain carries TRBV28 and TRBJ2-4; 7 bases match TRBD1. The CDR3 is made up of 15 amino acids. CDR1 is MDHEN and CDR2 is SYDVKM in the germline V gene. The V gene end was trimmed by 5 bases and the J gene end by 6 bases; junction bases not matched to a gene: 10. Supplemented by reference TRBV28 and TRBJ2-4, the full variable domain reads DVKVTQSSRYLVKRTGEKVFLECVQDMDHENMFWYRQDPGLGLRLIYFSYDVKMKEKGDIPEGYSVSREKKERFSLILESASTNQTSMYLCASSPGRQGGNIQYFGAGTRLSVL.

In its sample, this clonotype was seen a few times. The V gene is TRBV10-3, the J gene TRBJ2-5, with D unclear. The CDR3 has 12 residues. Germline CDR1 reads ENHRY; CDR2 reads SYGVKD. Trimming stripped 0 bases from V and 2 bases from J, with 1 base between. CDR3 sequence reads: CAISESQETQYF. The CDR3 bases are TGTGCCATCAGTGAGTCTCAAGAGACCCAGTACTTC.

In its sample, this clonotype was seen many times. The chain uses TRBV9 and TRBJ2-5; 7 positions match TRBD1. Unmatched junction bases numbered 7, after V lost 0 bases and J lost 2 bases. The CDR3 totals 16 residues. Germline V lookup: CDR1 SGDLS, CDR2 YYNGEE. CDR3 bases: TGTGCCAGCAGCGTAGTGGGACAGTCTTTTCAAGAGACCCAGTACTTC. Protein sequence: CASSVVGQSFQETQYF.

This clonotype was detected a few times. The chain couples TRBV20-1 to TRBJ2-1; 8 bases match TRBD2. From germline, CDR1 is DFQATT and CDR2 SNEGSKA (reference sequence). The CDR3 runs 14 residues. For the CDR3, the DNA is TGCAGGGCTGAGCGGGAGAGCTCCTACAATGAGCAGTTCTTC. The encoded protein is CRAERESSYNEQFF.

This clonotype was seen only a few times. The CDR3 sequence is CASSKPTGGAETQYF. CDR3 nucleotides: TGTGCCAGCAGCAAACCGACAGGGGGGGCGGAGACCCAGTACTTC. The chain joins TRBV7-9 to TRBJ2-5; TRBD1 agrees at 9 bases. V dropped 5 bases and J dropped 5; count of bases not matched to a gene: 9. This CDR3 has 15 residues. The germline CDR1 and CDR2 sequences are SEHNR and FQNEAQ (reference sequence).

The table lists this clonotype with many counts. The V and J genes are TRBV12-3 or TRBV12-4 and TRBJ1-4, with a tentative D call TRBD1 (5 bases). The CDR3 spans 14 residues. The germline V and J ends were trimmed by 6 bases and 5 bases, with 13 bases remaining between them. This CDR3 is CASRTGALNEKLFF. CDR3 coding DNA: TGTGCCAGCAGGACCGGGGCTTTAAATGAAAAACTGTTTTTT.

This clonotype has a count of ten or more. CDR3 DNA sequence: TGTGCCAGCAGCGGGTCGGCGGGAGGGGGCACAGATACGCAGTATTTT. Its translation is CASSGSAGGGTDTQYF. The chain is built from TRBV7-2 and TRBJ2-3; 9 bases align to TRBD2. CDR3 size: 16 residues. CDR1 SGHTA and CDR2 FQGNSA come from the germline V gene. The V and J ends lost 5 bases and 1 base, in that order; junction bases with no gene match: 7.

The chain employs TRBV12-3 or TRBV12-4 and TRBJ2-2; a weak D match, TRBD2 (5 bases). V was clipped by 3 bases and J by 7 bases, with 6 bases between them. The CDR3 has 12 amino acids. The CDR3: CASSFGDGELFF. The CDR3 coding sequence is TGTGCCAGCAGTTTCGGGGACGGGGAGCTGTTTTTT.

This clonotype was seen repeatedly, ten times or more. The V and J genes are TRBV20-1 and TRBJ2-3, with 9 bases aligning to TRBD2. With 6 bases clipped from V and 1 base from J, the junction kept 8 bases outside the gene matches. The CDR3 sequence is 15 residues long. In germline, CDR1 is DFQATT, CDR2 SNEGSKA (reference sequence). Written as DNA, the CDR3 is TGCAGTGCGGGACTAGCACCCCTAGGCACAGATACGCAGTATTTT. The encoded protein is CSAGLAPLGTDTQYF.

The chain links TRBV7-4 to TRBJ2-7; D is undetermined. This CDR3 is 14 amino acids long. CDR1 and CDR2 from the germline V gene are SGHVT and SQSDAQ. The V and J ends lost 0 bases and 2 bases respectively, with 8 bases between them. Here the CDR3 DNA reads TGTGCCAGCAGCTTAGCAAGGACGGCCTACGAGCAGTACTTC. Its translation is CASSLARTAYEQYF.

This clonotype came up many times. The chain couples TRBV4-2 to TRBJ2-1; D call uncertain. The CDR3 has 14 residues. Germline CDR1 is LGHNA and CDR2 is YNFKEQ. V was pared by 4 bases and J by 9 bases, with 16 bases between. The CDR3 protein is CASSPPALQVEQFF. CDR3 bases: TGTGCCAGCAGCCCCCCCGCCCTCCAGGTTGAGCAGTTCTTC.

This clonotype was picked up many times. The chain employs TRBV5-6 and TRBJ1-2; D remains unclear. Germline values: CDR1 SGHDT, CDR2 YYEEEE. V was clipped by 3 bases and J by 5 bases, with 5 bases between them. The CDR3 runs to 11 residues. The CDR3 bases are TGTGCCAGCAGCTCCGAGTATGGCTACACCTTC. This encodes CASSSEYGYTF. Filled out from reference TRBV5-6 and TRBJ1-2, the complete variable domain reads DAGVTQSPTHLIKTRGQQVTLRCSPKSGHDTVSWYQQALGQGPQFIFQYYEEEERQRGNFPDRFSGHQFPNYSSELNVNALLLGDSALYLCASSSEYGYTFGSGTRLTVV.

The rearrangement joins TRBV9 to TRBJ2-1; TRBD2 matches 7 bases. Trimming took 4 bases from V and 7 from J; bases not matched to a gene: 11. The CDR3 is 15 amino acids. The germline V gene encodes CDR1 SGDLS and CDR2 YYNGEE. This chain's CDR3 is CASSQLSGPLNEQFF. The DNA of the CDR3 is TGTGCCAGCAGCCAACTTAGCGGGCCGCTAAATGAGCAGTTCTTC.

The table lists this clonotype with a few counts. The rearrangement links TRBV20-1 to TRBJ2-3; the D gene is possibly TRBD2 (6 bases). Looked up from germline, CDR1 is DFQATT and CDR2 is SNEGSKA (reference sequence). The V gene lost 1 base and the J gene lost 0 bases, with 14 bases spanning the gap. The CDR3 covers 16 residues. CDR3: CSARVASVTSTDTQYF. In DNA form, the CDR3 reads TGCAGTGCTAGAGTCGCTAGCGTCACTAGCACAGATACGCAGTATTTT.

This clonotype occurred many times. The rearrangement uses TRBV20-1 and TRBJ2-6; 12 bases line up with TRBD1. Unmatched junction bases numbered 8, after V lost 2 bases and J lost 0 bases. The CDR3 runs 19 residues. CDR1 is DFQATT and CDR2 is SNEGSKA in the germline V gene (reference sequence). The CDR3 loop is CSARIRDRGPGSGANVLTF. In DNA form, the CDR3 reads TGCAGTGCTAGAATCCGGGACAGGGGGCCTGGCTCTGGGGCCAACGTCCTGACTTTC.

This clonotype was seen ten or more times. V usage is TRBV20-1 and J usage is TRBJ1-4; 8 bases fit TRBD1. The V and J ends lost 6 bases and 5 bases, in that order; junction bases with no gene match: 11. CDR3 length equals 15 residues. Germline values: CDR1 DFQATT, CDR2 SNEGSKA (reference sequence). CDR3 nucleotides: TGCAGTGCCAACGACCGGGCAGGGGGCAATGAAAAACTGTTTTTT. This sequence encodes CSANDRAGGNEKLFF.

This clonotype was found many times. V and J are TRBV10-3 and TRBJ1-5; D gene uncertain. V lost 10 bases and J 2 bases, leaving 12 bases between the germline ends. This CDR3 has 13 amino acids. Germline V gene sequence: CDR1 ENHRY, CDR2 SYGVKD. CDR3 DNA: TGTGCCAGCCAACCGGAGCGCAATCAGCCCCAGCATTTT. Translation: CASQPERNQPQHF.

This clonotype was observed many times. The rearrangement links TRBV7-3 to TRBJ2-2; maybe TRBD2 (5 bases). The CDR3 length is 14 residues. With 5 bases removed from V and 5 bases from J, the gap between germline ends came to 12 bases. Per the germline V gene, CDR1 is SGHTA and CDR2 is FQGTGA. This CDR3 reads CASSPTRVTGELFF. The CDR3 region has the DNA TGTGCCAGCAGCCCTACTAGAGTTACCGGGGAGCTGTTTTTT. The whole variable domain, remainder taken from reference TRBV7-3 and TRBJ2-2, is GAGVSQTPSNKVTEKGKYVELRCDPISGHTALYWYRQSLGQGPEFLIYFQGTGAADDSGLPNDRFFAVRPEGSVSTLKIQRTERGDSAVYLCASSPTRVTGELFFGEGSRLTVL.